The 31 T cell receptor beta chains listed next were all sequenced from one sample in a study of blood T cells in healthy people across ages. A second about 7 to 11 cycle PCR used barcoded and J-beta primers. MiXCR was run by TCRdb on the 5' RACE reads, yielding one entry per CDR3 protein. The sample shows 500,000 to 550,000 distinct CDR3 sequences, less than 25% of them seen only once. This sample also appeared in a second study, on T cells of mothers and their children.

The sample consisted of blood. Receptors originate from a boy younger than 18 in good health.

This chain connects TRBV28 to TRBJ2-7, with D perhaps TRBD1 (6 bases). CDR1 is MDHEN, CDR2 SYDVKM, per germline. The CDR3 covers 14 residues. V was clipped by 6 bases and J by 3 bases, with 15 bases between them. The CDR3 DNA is TGTGCCAGCAGGAACAGGGCCGAGATCTACGAGCAGTACTTC. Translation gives CASRNRAEIYEQYF. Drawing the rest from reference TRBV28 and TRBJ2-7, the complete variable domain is DVKVTQSSRYLVKRTGEKVFLECVQDMDHENMFWYRQDPGLGLRLIYFSYDVKMKEKGDIPEGYSVSREKKERFSLILESASTNQTSMYLCASRNRAEIYEQYFGPGTRLTVT.

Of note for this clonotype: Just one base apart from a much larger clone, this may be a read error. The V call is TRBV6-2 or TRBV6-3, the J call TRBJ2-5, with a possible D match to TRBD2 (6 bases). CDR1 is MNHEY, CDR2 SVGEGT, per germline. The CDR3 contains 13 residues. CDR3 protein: CASREFSYNEQLF. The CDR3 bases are TGTGCCAGCCGGGAGTTCTCCTACAATGAGCAGCTCTTC.

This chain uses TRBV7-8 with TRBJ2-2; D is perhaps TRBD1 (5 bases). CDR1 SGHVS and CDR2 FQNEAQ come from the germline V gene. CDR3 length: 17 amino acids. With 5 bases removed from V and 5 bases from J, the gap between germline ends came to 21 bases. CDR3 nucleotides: TGTGCCAGCAGCGACCCGTCCCGGCGACAGCCTACCGGGGAGCTGTTTTTT. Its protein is CASSDPSRRQPTGELFF.

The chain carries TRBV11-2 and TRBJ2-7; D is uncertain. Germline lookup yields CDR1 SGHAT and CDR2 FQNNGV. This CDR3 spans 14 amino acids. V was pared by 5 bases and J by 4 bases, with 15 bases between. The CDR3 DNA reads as TGTGCCAGCAGCGGAAACACGGCGTGGTACGAGCAGTACTTC. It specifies CASSGNTAWYEQYF.

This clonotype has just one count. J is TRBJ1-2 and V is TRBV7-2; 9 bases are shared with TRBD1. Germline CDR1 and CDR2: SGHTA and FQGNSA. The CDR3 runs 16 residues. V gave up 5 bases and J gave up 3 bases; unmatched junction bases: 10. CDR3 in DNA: TGTGCCAGCAGCCACCGACCCTGGGACAGGGACTATGGCTACACCTTC. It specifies CASSHRPWDRDYGYTF.

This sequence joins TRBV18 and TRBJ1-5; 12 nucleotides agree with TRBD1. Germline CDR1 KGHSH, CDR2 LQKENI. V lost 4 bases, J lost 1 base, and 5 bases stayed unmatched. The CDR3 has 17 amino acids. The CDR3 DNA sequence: TGTGCCAGCTCACACGGGACAGGGGGCGGCAGCAATCAGCCCCAGCATTTT. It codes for CASSHGTGGGSNQPQHF.

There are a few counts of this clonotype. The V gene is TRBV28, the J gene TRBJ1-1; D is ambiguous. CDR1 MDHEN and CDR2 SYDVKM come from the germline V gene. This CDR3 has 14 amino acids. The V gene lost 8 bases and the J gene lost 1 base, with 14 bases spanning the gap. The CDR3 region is CASYIPRGNTEAFF. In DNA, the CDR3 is TGTGCCAGCTACATCCCTCGGGGGAACACTGAAGCTTTCTTT.

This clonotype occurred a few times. This CDR3 reads CASSVTGVEQFF. For the CDR3, the DNA is TGTGCCAGCAGCGTCACAGGAGTTGAGCAGTTCTTC. The V call is TRBV9, the J call TRBJ2-1; TRBD1 might be the D (5 bases). Germline loops: CDR1 SGDLS, CDR2 YYNGEE. The CDR3 spans 12 residues. The V end lost 2 bases, the J end lost 9 bases, and 9 bases lay between the germline ends.

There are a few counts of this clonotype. The CDR3 is CASSLAKGPYNEQFF. CDR3 coding DNA: TGCGCCAGCAGCTTGGCAAAGGGACCATACAATGAGCAGTTCTTC. The genes are TRBV5-1 and TRBJ2-1; perhaps D is TRBD1 or TRBD2 (5 bases each). Between the trimmed V and J ends, which lost 0 bases and 4 bases, there was a span of 11 bases. The V gene's germline CDR1 is SGHRS and CDR2 YFSETQ. This CDR3 spans 15 amino acids.

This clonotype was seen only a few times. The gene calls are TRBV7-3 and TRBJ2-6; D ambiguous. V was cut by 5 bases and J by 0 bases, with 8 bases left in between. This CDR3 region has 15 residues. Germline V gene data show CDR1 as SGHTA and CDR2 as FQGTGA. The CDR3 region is CASSPQSSGANVLTF. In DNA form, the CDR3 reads TGTGCCAGCAGCCCCCAGAGCTCTGGGGCCAACGTCCTGACTTTC.

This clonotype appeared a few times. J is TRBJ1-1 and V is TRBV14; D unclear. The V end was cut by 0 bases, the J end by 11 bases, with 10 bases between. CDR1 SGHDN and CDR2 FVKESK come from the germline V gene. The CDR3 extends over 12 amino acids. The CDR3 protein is CASSQDRLAAFF. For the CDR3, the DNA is TGTGCCAGCAGCCAAGATCGTTTGGCGGCTTTCTTT.

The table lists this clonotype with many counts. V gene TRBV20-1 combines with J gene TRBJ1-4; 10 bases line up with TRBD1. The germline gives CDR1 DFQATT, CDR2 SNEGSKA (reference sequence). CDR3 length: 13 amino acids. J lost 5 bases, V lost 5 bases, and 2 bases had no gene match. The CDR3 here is CSARTGGNEKLFF. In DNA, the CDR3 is TGCAGTGCTCGGACAGGGGGAAATGAAAAACTGTTTTTT.

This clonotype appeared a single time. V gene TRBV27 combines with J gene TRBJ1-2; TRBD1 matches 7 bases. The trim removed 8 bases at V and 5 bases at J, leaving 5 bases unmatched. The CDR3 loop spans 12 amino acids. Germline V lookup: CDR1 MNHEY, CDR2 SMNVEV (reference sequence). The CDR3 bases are TGTGCCAGCGAGGGGACAGATTATGGCTACACCTTC. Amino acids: CASEGTDYGYTF.

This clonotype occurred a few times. The DNA of the CDR3 is TGTGCCAGCAGCGTAGAGAACACCGGGGAGCTGTTTTTT. Translation: CASSVENTGELFF. The rearrangement uses TRBV9 and TRBJ2-2; the D is unclear. This CDR3 region has 13 residues. Germline V gene lookup returns CDR1 SGDLS and CDR2 YYNGEE. The V gene lost 0 bases and the J gene lost 1 base, with 1 base spanning the gap.

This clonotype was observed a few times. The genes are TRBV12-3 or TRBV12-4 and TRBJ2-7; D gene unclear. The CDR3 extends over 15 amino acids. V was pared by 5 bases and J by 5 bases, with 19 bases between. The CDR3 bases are TGTGCCAGCAGTCCTACAAGGCCCTCTACCCACGAGCAGTACTTC. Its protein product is CASSPTRPSTHEQYF.

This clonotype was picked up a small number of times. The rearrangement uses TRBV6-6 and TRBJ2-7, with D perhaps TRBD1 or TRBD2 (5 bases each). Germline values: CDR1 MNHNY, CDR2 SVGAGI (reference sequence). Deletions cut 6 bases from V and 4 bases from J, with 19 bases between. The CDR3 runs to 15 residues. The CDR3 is CASSRQGDPRYEQYF. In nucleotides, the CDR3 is TGTGCCAGCAGCCGACAAGGGGACCCCCGGTACGAGCAGTACTTC.

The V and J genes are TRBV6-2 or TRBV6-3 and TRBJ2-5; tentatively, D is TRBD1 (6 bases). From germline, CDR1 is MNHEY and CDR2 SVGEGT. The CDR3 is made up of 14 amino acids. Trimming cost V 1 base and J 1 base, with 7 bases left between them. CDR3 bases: TGTGCCAGCAGTTACTTACAGGGCCAAGAGACCCAGTACTTC. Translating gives CASSYLQGQETQYF.

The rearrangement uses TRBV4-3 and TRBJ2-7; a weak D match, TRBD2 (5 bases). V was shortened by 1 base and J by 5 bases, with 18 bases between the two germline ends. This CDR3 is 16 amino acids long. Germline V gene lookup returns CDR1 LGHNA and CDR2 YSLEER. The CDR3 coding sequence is TGCGCCAGCAGCCAAGTCCCGGGGTGGAACCCAGACGAGCAGTACTTC. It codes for CASSQVPGWNPDEQYF.

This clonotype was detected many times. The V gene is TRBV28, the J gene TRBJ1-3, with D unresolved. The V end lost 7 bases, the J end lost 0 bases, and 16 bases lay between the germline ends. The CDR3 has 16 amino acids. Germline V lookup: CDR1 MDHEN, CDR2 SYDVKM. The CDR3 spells CASNIGPDLSGNTIYF. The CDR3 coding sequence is TGTGCCAGCAACATCGGGCCTGACCTCTCTGGAAACACCATATATTTT.

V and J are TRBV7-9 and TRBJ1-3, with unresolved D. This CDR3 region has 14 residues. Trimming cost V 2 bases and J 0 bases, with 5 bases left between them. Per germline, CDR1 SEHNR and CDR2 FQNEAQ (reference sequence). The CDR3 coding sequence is TGTGCCAGCAGCTTAAGCACCTCTGGAAACACCATATATTTT. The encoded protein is CASSLSTSGNTIYF.

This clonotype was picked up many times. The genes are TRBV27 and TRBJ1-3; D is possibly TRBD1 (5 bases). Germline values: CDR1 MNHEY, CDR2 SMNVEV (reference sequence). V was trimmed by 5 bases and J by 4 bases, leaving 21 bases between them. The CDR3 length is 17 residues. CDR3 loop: CASSPQGRLGGGNTIYF. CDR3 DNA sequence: TGTGCCAGCAGTCCCCAAGGTCGGCTCGGGGGGGGAAACACCATATATTTT.

The CDR3, as DNA: TGTGCCAGCACCCTTGGGGGCGACAGGGTGCGGGAAAAACTGTTTTTT. Encoded protein: CASTLGGDRVREKLFF. The chain is built from TRBV6-6 and TRBJ1-4; 7 bases fit TRBD1. The V gene end was trimmed by 7 bases and the J gene end by 8 bases; junction bases not matched to a gene: 16. The CDR3 runs to 16 residues. Germline V lookup: CDR1 MNHNY, CDR2 SVGAGI (reference sequence).

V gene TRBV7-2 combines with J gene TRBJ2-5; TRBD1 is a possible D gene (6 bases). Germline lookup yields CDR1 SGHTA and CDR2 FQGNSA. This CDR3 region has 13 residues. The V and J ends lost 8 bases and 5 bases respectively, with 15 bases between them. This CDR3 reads CASGTGIRETQYF. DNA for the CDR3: TGTGCCAGCGGTACAGGGATCAGGGAGACCCAGTACTTC.

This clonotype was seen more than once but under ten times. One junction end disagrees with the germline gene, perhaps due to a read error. Here the CDR3 DNA reads TGTGCCGGCAGCCAAGTGGAATATAATTCACCCCTCCACTTT. Its protein is CAGSQVEYNSPLHF. V is TRBV3-1 and J is TRBJ1-6; D gene unclear. Germline loops: CDR1 LGHDT, CDR2 YNNKEL (reference sequence). The CDR3 has 14 residues.

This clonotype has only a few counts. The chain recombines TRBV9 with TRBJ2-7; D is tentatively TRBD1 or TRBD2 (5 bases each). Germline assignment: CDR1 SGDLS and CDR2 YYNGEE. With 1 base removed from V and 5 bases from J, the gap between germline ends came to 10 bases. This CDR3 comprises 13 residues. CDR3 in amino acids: CASSVRWGNEQYF. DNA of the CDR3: TGTGCCAGCAGCGTAAGATGGGGGAACGAGCAGTACTTC.

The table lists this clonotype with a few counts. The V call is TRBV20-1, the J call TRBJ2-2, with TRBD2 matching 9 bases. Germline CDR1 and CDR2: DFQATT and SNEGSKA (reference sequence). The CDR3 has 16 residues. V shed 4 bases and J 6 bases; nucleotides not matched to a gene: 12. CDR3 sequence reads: CSAITWGLAGPGELFF. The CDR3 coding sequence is TGCAGTGCTATAACGTGGGGACTAGCTGGCCCCGGGGAGCTGTTTTTT.

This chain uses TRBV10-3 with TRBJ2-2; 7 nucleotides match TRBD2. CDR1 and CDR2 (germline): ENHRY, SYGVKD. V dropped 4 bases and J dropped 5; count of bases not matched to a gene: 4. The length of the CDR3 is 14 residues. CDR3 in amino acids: CAISGGGGTGELFF. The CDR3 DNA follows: TGTGCCATCAGTGGCGGCGGGGGTACCGGGGAGCTGTTTTTT.

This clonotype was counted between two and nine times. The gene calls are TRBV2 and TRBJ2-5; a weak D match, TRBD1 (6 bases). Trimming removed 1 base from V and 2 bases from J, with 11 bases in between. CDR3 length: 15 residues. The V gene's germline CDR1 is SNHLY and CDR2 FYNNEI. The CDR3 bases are TGTGCCAGCAGTGAAGTTGGGGACACACAAGAGACCCAGTACTTC. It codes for CASSEVGDTQETQYF.

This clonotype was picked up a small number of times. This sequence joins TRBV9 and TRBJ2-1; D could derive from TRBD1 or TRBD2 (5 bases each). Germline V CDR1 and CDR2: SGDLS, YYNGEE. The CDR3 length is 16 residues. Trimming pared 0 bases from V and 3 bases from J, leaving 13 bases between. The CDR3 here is CASSVGTGGFYNEQFF. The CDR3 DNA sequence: TGTGCCAGCAGCGTAGGCACAGGAGGCTTCTACAATGAGCAGTTCTTC.

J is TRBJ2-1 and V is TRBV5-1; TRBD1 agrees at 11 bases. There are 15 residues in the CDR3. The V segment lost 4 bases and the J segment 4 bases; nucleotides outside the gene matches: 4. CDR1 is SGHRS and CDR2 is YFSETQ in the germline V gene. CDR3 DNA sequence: TGCGCCAGCAGCCTCCGGGACAGGGGGTACAATGAGCAGTTCTTC. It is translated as CASSLRDRGYNEQFF.

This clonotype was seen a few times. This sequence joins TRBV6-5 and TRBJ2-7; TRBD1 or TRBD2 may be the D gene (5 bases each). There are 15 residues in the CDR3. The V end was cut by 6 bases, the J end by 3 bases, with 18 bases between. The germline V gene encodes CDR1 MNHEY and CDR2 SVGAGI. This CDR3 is CASSDRDPAYYEQYF. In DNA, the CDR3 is TGTGCCAGCAGCGACCGGGACCCTGCCTACTACGAGCAGTACTTC.